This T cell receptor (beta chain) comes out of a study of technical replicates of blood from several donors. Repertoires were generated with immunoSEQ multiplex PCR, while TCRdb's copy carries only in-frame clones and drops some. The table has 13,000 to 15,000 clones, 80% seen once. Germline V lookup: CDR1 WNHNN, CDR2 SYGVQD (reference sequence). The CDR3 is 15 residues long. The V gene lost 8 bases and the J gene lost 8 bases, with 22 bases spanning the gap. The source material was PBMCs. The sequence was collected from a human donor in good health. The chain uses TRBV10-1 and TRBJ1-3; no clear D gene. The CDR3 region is CASVFAQAGWDTIYF. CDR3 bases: TGCGCCAGCGTCTTTGCCCAGGCGGGGTGGGACACCATATATTTT.